This T cell receptor beta chain originates from a study of blood T cell repertoires in COVID-19. Study-wide background: Whether acute or convalescent, the COVID-19 samples came from the United States, Italy and Spain. The cDNA or gDNA used as material had been derived from T cells, B-cell-depleted T cells, or PBMCs.

The CDR3 has 15 residues. As handled by the study authors: It was from reference gene primer amplification that nucleated cell counts were estimated. Profiled with immunoSEQ multiplex PCR; TCRdb holds only in-frame clones, not every one. The D gene and trimming were derived from the DNA, and the V and J assignments and clone size from that table. The sample comprises 150,000 to 200,000 clones, roughly 80% of which are singletons, and 2.6% rests with the top ten. V usage is TRBV21-1 and J usage is TRBJ2-3; TRBD1 was called by the table and not checked on the DNA. TRBV21-1 is a pseudogene segment. Input material: peripheral blood. The clonotype originates from a human donor with acute or convalescent COVID-19. The donor label of this sample is uncertain. The chain's CDR3 is CAGKTGETETDTQYF. For the CDR3, the DNA is TGTGCCGGAAAGACAGGGGAAACTGAGACAGATACGCAGTATTTT.